The clone carrying this T cell receptor (beta chain) has a count of ten or more. In TCRdb, the 5' RACE reads were re-called with MiXCR into one record per CDR3 protein. This sample carries tens of thousands of distinct CDR3 sequences, 5.5% to 6.5% of them seen once, and the ten largest clones take over 10%. This entry is derived from a study of early T cells in non-severe SARS-CoV-2 infection. The CDR3 length is 12 residues. Germline V gives CDR1 DFQATT, CDR2 SNEGSKA (reference sequence). With 7 bases clipped from V and 3 bases from J, the junction kept 4 bases outside the gene matches. The chain is built from TRBV20-1 and TRBJ1-2, with 8 positions matching TRBD1. The sample comprised whole blood. The origin of this receptor is an adult who was a healthcare worker with PCR-confirmed SARS-CoV-2 infection or an uninfected control (not recorded which). The CDR3 bases are TGCAGTGTTCTGGACAGGGACTATGGCTACACCTTC. This sequence encodes CSVLDRDYGYTF.